This T cell receptor beta chain was sequenced in a study of Ad26.COV2.S vaccination and SARS-CoV-2 variants. Broader study findings: The breadth of spike-specific CD8+ and CD4+ T cell responses after vaccination was reportedly substantial. Breadth and depth estimates from TCRs may understate total T cell responses. Whether participants received vaccine or placebo, their non-spike TCR breadth was similar. Vaccine recipients posted higher spike-specific TCR breadth than their placebo counterparts.

The method was immunoSEQ multiplex PCR; TCRdb's version includes in-frame clones alone and lacks a portion of them. The table shows approximately 400,000 clones, with 90% to 95% occurring only once. As to this clone: The antigen is undetermined.

This clonotype originated in a human donor who had recovered from COVID-19. This material consisted of peripheral blood, taken after recovery from COVID-19.

This CDR3 reads CASSYSGARGEKLFF. The CDR3 nucleotides read TGTGCCAGCAGTTACAGCGGGGCGCGGGGTGAAAAACTGTTTTTT. V usage is TRBV6-2 or TRBV6-3 and J usage is TRBJ1-4, with a possible D match to TRBD1 (5 bases). The CDR3 loop spans 15 amino acids. V shed 2 bases and J shed 7 bases, with 14 bases lying between them. From germline, CDR1 is MNHEY and CDR2 SVGEGT.